This entry features one TCR beta chain sequence. Its antigen is not identified. These data originate in a study of blood T cells in healthy people across ages. Germline-derived CDR1 and CDR2 are SGHRS and YFSETQ. The CDR3 loop spans 15 amino acids. V shed 3 bases and J 7 bases; nucleotides not matched to a gene: 10. There were at least 6 micrograms of total RNA extracted from every sample. Study results and caveats: Versus aged donors, long-lived donors had higher diversity and more naive CD4+ cells.

It was with a sample-barcoded 5' primer and a J-beta primer mix that a second PCR of roughly 7 to 12 cycles was run. Each of the samples gave a minimum of 2.5 million paired-end reads that contained CDR3. MiXCR, run by TCRdb on the 5' RACE reads, gives a single entry per CDR3 protein. The data show over 300,000 distinct CDR3 sequences, 45% to 60% seen once. The TCR was taken from a man in his 60s in good health. The rearrangement joins TRBV5-1 to TRBJ2-7; 10 bases are shared with TRBD2. Sequencing was performed on blood. CDR3: CASSWERGGLFEQYF. CDR3 DNA sequence: TGCGCCAGCAGCTGGGAGCGGGGGGGCCTGTTTGAGCAGTACTTC.